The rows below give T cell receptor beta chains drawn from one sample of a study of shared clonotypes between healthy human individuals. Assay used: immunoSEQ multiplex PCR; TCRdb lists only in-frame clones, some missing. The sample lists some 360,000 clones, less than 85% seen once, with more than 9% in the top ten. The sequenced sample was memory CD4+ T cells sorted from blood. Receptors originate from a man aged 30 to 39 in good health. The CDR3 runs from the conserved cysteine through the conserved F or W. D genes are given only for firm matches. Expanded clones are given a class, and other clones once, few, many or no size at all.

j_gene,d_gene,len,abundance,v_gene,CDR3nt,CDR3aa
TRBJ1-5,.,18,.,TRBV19,TGTGCCAGTAGCACCACAGCTCTAGGCGCTATAAGCAATCAGCCCCAGCATTTT,CASSTTALGAISNQPQHF
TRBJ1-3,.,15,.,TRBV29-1,TGCAGCGTTGACCCCGAAAGGGCCACGGGAAACACCATATATTTT,CSVDPERATGNTIYF
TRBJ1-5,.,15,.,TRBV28,TGTGCCAGCATCCCAGGGGCTTATAGCAATCAGCCCCAGCATTTT,CASIPGAYSNQPQHF
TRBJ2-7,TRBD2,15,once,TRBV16,TGTGCCAGCAGCCAACGGGGGGGAACGGGAAACGAGCAGTACTTC,CASSQRGGTGNEQYF
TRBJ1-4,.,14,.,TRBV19,TGTGCCAGTAGTATGTATGCAACTAATGAAAAACTGTTTTTT,CASSMYATNEKLFF
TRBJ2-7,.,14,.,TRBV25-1,TGTGCCAGCAGTGATCCGGGACAAGCCTACGAGCAGTACTTC,CASSDPGQAYEQYF
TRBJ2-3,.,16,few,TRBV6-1,TGTGCCAGCAGTGTCGAGGTCGGTTCCTACACAGATACGCAGTATTTT,CASSVEVGSYTDTQYF
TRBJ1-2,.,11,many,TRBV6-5,TGTGCCAGCAGATCCAACTATGGCTACACCTTC,CASRSNYGYTF
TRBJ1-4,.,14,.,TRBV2,TGTGCCAGCAGTTTCGGCCCAACTAATGAAAAACTGTTTTTT,CASSFGPTNEKLFF
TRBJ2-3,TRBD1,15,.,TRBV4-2,TGTGCCAGCAGCCAAGGGACAGGCGACACAGATACGCAGTATTTT,CASSQGTGDTDTQYF
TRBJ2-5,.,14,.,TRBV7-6,TGTGCCAGCAGTCCCCCAGGGCAGACAGAGACCCAGTACTTC,CASSPPGQTETQYF
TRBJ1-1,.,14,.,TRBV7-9,TGTGCCAGCAGCTTAATGGGGCTACAGACTGAAGCTTTCTTT,CASSLMGLQTEAFF
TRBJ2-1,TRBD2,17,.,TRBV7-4,TGTGCCAGCAGCTTAGACCCGCCTAGCGGCTCCTACAATGAGCAGTTCTTC,CASSLDPPSGSYNEQFF
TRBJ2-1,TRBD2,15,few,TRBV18,TGTGCCAGCTCACCACTCGCGGGGGTTGACAATGAGCAGTTCTTC,CASSPLAGVDNEQFF
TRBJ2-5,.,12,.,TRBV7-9,TGTGCCAGCAACAACAGAAGGGAGACCCAGTACTTC,CASNNRRETQYF
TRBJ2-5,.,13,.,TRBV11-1,TGTGCCAGCAGCTTAGGCAGGAAAGAGACCCAGTACTTC,CASSLGRKETQYF
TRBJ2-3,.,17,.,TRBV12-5,TGTGCTAGTGGTTTCTCCCTGGGCGGGAAGGGTGCAGATACGCAGTATTTT,CASGFSLGGKGADTQYF
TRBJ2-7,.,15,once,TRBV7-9,TGTGCCAGCAGCTTATCTCAGACCACGGCACACGAGCAGTACTTC,CASSLSQTTAHEQYF
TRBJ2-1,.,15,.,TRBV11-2,TGTGCCAGCAGCTTAGAGGGACCTCTCTACAATGAGCAGTTCTTC,CASSLEGPLYNEQFF
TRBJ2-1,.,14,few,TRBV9,TGTGCCAGCAGCGTAGGCGGAGGCGGCGTTGAGCAGTTCTTC,CASSVGGGGVEQFF
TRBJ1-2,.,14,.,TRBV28,TGTGCCAGCAGCCTTGGGACGGCGAGAGATCGCTACACCTTC,CASSLGTARDRYTF
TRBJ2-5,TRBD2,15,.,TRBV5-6,TGTGCCAGCAGCGTTCCGGGACTAGCGGAAGAGACCCAGTACTTC,CASSVPGLAEETQYF
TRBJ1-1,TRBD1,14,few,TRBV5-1,TGCGCCAGCAGCCTAGGACAGGGGGCGGGTGAAGCTTTCTTT,CASSLGQGAGEAFF
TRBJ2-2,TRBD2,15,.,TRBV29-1,TGCAGCGGGAAGGGACTAGCGGGAGATACCGGGGAGCTGTTTTTT,CSGKGLAGDTGELFF
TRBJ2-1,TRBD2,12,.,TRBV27,TGTGCCACGGGACTAGGTGTTAATGAGCAGTTCTTC,CATGLGVNEQFF
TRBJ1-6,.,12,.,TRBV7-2,TGTGCCAGCAGCTTCCCCAATTCACCCCTCCACTTT,CASSFPNSPLHF
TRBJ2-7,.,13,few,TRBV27,TGTGCCAGCAGTTTATACCCAGGCTACGAGCAGTACTTC,CASSLYPGYEQYF
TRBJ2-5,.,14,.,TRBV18,TGTGCCAGCTCACGGAATGCAGGGGAAGAGACCCAGTACTTC,CASSRNAGEETQYF
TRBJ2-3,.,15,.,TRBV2,TGTGCCAGCAGGGGGGGAAGGCGTTACACAGATACGCAGTATTTT,CASRGGRRYTDTQYF
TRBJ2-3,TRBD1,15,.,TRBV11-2,TGTGCCAGCAGCCCAGGACAGGGGGGCACAGATACGCAGTATTTT,CASSPGQGGTDTQYF
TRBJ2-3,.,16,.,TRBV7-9,TGTGCCAGCAGCTTCGGGACCTTAAAAACCCAGGATACGCAGTATTTT,CASSFGTLKTQDTQYF
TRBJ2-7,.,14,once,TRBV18,TGTGCCAGTTCGAAGTACAGGGACTCCTACGAGCAGTACTTC,CASSKYRDSYEQYF
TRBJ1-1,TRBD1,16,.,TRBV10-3,TGTGCCATCAGTGTGGGACAGGGGGCAGTAAACACTGAAGCTTTCTTT,CAISVGQGAVNTEAFF
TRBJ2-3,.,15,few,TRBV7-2,TGTGCCAGCACCCCCGGGAGCCCTAGCACAGATACGCAGTATTTT,CASTPGSPSTDTQYF
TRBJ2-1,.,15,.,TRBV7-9,TGTGCCAGCAGCTTATATCAGAGCTCCTACAATGAGCAGTTCTTC,CASSLYQSSYNEQFF
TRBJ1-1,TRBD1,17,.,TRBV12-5,TGTGCTAGTGGTTTAAGGGTGAGGGGGCGAATGGGAACTGAAGCTTTCTTT,CASGLRVRGRMGTEAFF
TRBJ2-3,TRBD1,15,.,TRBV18,TGTGCCAGCTCAGCCGGGACAGGGAGAGCAGATACGCAGTATTTT,CASSAGTGRADTQYF
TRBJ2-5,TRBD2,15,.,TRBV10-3,TGTGCCATCACTGCCGGACTAGCGGGAGAGGGGACCCAGTACTTC,CAITAGLAGEGTQYF
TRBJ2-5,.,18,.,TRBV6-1,TGTGCCAGCAGTGAGACGATTTTTTTGGGACATCAAGCAGAGACCCAGTACTTC,CASSETIFLGHQAETQYF
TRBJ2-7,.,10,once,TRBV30,TGTGCCTGGAGGCAGTTAGAGCAGTACTTC,CAWRQLEQYF